These 5 T cell receptor beta chains were sequenced from one sample in a study of T-cell memory formation after mild COVID-19. TCRdb itself ran the 5' RACE reads through MiXCR, one entry per CDR3 protein. The repertoire holds 300,000 to 350,000 distinct CDR3 sequences, roughly an eighth seen once, with over 20% in the top ten. Sequenced: PBMCs or a T cell subset sorted from them (not recorded which). The receptors originated from a young man who had mild COVID-19 (a few samples of this study predate the infection). Cell type and time point are not known.

The gene calls are TRBV5-1 and TRBJ2-7, with 9 positions matching TRBD1. CDR3 length: 16 residues. CDR1 is SGHRS, CDR2 YFSETQ, per germline. V gave up 4 bases and J gave up 7 bases; unmatched junction bases: 15. CDR3 in DNA: TGCGCCAGCAGCCCCCGTGGGGACAGGGCATTGGGAGAGCAGTACTTC. Its protein product is CASSPRGDRALGEQYF.

This chain connects TRBV12-3 or TRBV12-4 to TRBJ2-1, with D possibly matching TRBD1 (6 bases). Trimming stripped 5 bases from V and 0 bases from J, with 11 bases between. This CDR3 comprises 15 residues. CDR3 amino acids: CASSTGIGSYNEQFF. For the CDR3, the DNA is TGTGCCAGCAGTACAGGGATAGGCTCCTACAATGAGCAGTTCTTC.

This clonotype has a handful of counts. V is TRBV6-6 and J is TRBJ2-1, with 7 bases aligning to TRBD2. The ends lost 6 bases at V and 6 bases at J; junction bases unmatched: 5. CDR1 MNHNY and CDR2 SVGAGI come from the germline V gene (reference sequence). The CDR3 has 13 amino acids. CDR3 loop: CASRPPGGNEQFF. DNA of the CDR3: TGTGCCAGCAGACCACCGGGGGGCAATGAGCAGTTCTTC.

The V gene is TRBV7-6, the J gene TRBJ2-3; no reliable D call. The CDR3 sequence is 15 residues long. The V gene's germline CDR1 is SGHVS and CDR2 FNYEAQ. V dropped 2 bases and J dropped 0 bases, with 9 bases sitting between them. The CDR3 loop is CASSLRQDSTDTQYF. The CDR3 nucleotides are TGTGCCAGCAGCTTACGGCAAGACAGCACAGATACGCAGTATTTT. Variable domain in full (rest from reference TRBV7-6 and TRBJ2-3): GAGVSQSPRYKVTKRGQDVALRCDPISGHVSLYWYRQALGQGPEFLTYFNYEAQQDKSGLPNDRFSAERPEGSISTLTIQRTEQRDSAMYRCASSLRQDSTDTQYFGPGTRLTVL.

This clonotype appeared many times. The J gene is TRBJ2-7, the V gene TRBV18; the match to TRBD1 covers 9 bases. The CDR3 runs to 15 residues. The germline V gene encodes CDR1 KGHSH and CDR2 LQKENI. V was clipped by 6 bases and J by 1 base; unmatched bases: 7. CDR3 sequence reads: CASSRGQGLSYEQYF. CDR3 nucleotide sequence: TGTGCCAGCTCCCGCGGACAGGGGCTATCCTACGAGCAGTACTTC.